A single sample is the source of the 14 T cell receptor beta chains below, sequenced in a study of T cell responses to AZD1222 COVID-19 vaccine (dated by TCRdb to the early 2020s). The time point label on this specimen signifies: baseline before first vaccination. The library was prepared using the immunoSEQ multiplex PCR assay. TCRdb re-hosts the immuneACCESS table, in-frame sequences only. Its copies lack some clones; in the studies checked, an unresolved V gene accounts for under half of them, and the cause for the rest is not known. The sample table shows tens of thousands of clones, and approximately 83% are seen once. The ten largest make up over 15% of the sample. The specimen comprised peripheral blood, sampled on day 0 of AZD1222 vaccination. Receptor source: an adult in good health.

CDR3 DNA: TGTGCCAGCAGTTCCCCAGGAGGCGGGGGAACCGGGGAGCTGTTTTTT. Amino acid sequence: CASSSPGGGGTGELFF. V and J are TRBV28 and TRBJ2-2; the match to TRBD2 covers 7 bases. After removal of 4 bases from V and 5 bases from J, the junction contained 10 bases not matched to a gene. This CDR3 region has 16 residues. Germline assignment: CDR1 MDHEN and CDR2 SYDVKM.

This clone showed up just once. This chain uses TRBV9 with TRBJ1-2, with a weak D call TRBD1 (6 bases). This CDR3 contains 14 residues. V lost 3 bases and J 4 bases, leaving 13 bases between the germline ends. Looked up from germline, CDR1 is SGDLS and CDR2 is YYNGEE. The CDR3, as DNA: TGTGCCAGCAGCGCCCCACAGGGTCTCTATGGCTACACCTTC. Its translation is CASSAPQGLYGYTF.

With respect to this clone: One end of the junction varies from germline; a read error may be responsible. V gene TRBV7-7 combines with J gene TRBJ2-3; 9 nucleotides align to TRBD1. This CDR3 region has 15 residues. Germline V gene sequence: CDR1 SSHAT, CDR2 FNYEAQ (reference sequence). For the CDR3, the DNA is TGTGCTAGCAGCCGCGGGACAGGGCGAGTCGATACGCAGTATTTT. It is translated as CASSRGTGRVDTQYF.

The chain joins TRBV7-3 to TRBJ2-1; 8 positions agree with TRBD1. The V gene's germline CDR1 is SGHTA and CDR2 FQGTGA. J was trimmed by 4 bases and V by 4 bases; bases with no gene match: 9. This CDR3 has 16 amino acids. CDR3 in DNA: TGTGCCAGCAGCTCCCCCGGACAGGGTGGATACAATGAGCAGTTCTTC. This gives the protein CASSSPGQGGYNEQFF. The full variable domain, its missing parts supplied by reference TRBV7-3 and TRBJ2-1, is GAGVSQTPSNKVTEKGKYVELRCDPISGHTALYWYRQSLGQGPEFLIYFQGTGAADDSGLPNDRFFAVRPEGSVSTLKIQRTERGDSAVYLCASSSPGQGGYNEQFFGPGTRLTVL.

This chain uses TRBV6-4 with TRBJ2-1; D could derive from TRBD1 or TRBD2 (6 bases each). CDR1 and CDR2 (germline): MRHNA, SNTAGT. The CDR3 runs to 15 residues. V gave up 3 bases and J gave up 10 bases, with 19 bases separating them. The CDR3 spells CASSERPSGAGEQFF. CDR3 nucleotide sequence: TGTGCCAGCAGTGAGCGTCCCTCGGGGGCAGGGGAGCAGTTCTTC.

CDR3 sequence reads: CASSQDWGGRAHFNEQFF. The CDR3 nucleotides are TGTGCCAGCAGCCAAGATTGGGGCGGGAGGGCCCATTTCAATGAGCAGTTCTTC. The chain carries TRBV4-2 and TRBJ2-1; 9 bases agree with TRBD2. Trimming took 0 bases from V and 6 from J; bases not matched to a gene: 12. Looked up from germline, CDR1 is LGHNA and CDR2 is YNFKEQ. The CDR3 extends over 18 amino acids.

This chain connects TRBV7-9 to TRBJ1-2; 7 bases are a match to TRBD1. CDR3 length: 13 residues. The germline V gene encodes CDR1 SEHNR and CDR2 FQNEAQ (reference sequence). V shed 5 bases and J 4 bases; nucleotides not matched to a gene: 4. The CDR3 nucleotides read TGTGCCAGCAGCCAACAGGGGCTCTATGGCTACACCTTC. The encoded protein is CASSQQGLYGYTF.

This chain links TRBV19 with TRBJ1-1; D might be TRBD1 (6 bases). Germline lookup yields CDR1 LNHDA and CDR2 SQIVND (reference sequence). The CDR3 spans 14 residues. The V end lost 5 bases, the J end lost 4 bases, and 14 bases lay between the germline ends. The CDR3 region has the DNA TGTGCCAGTAGTCGGGACACACTCAGCACTGAAGCTTTCTTT. Residues: CASSRDTLSTEAFF.

This chain uses TRBV7-9 with TRBJ2-1, with 7 bases matching TRBD1. Germline V gene data show CDR1 as SEHNR and CDR2 as FQNEAQ (reference sequence). Trimming removed 2 bases from V and 5 bases from J; junction bases left unmatched: 3. The CDR3 loop spans 14 amino acids. The CDR3 loop is CASSLTGVDNEQFF. The CDR3 DNA reads TGTGCCAGCAGCTTAACAGGGGTGGACAATGAGCAGTTCTTC. Full variable domain (missing parts from reference TRBV7-9 and TRBJ2-1): DTGVSQNPRHKITKRGQNVTFRCDPISEHNRLYWYRQTLGQGPEFLTYFQNEAQLEKSRLLSDRFSAERPKGSFSTLEIQRTEQGDSAMYLCASSLTGVDNEQFFGPGTRLTVL.

The J gene is TRBJ2-5, the V gene TRBV5-4; D may be TRBD1 or TRBD2 (5 bases each). CDR1 SGHNT and CDR2 YYREEE come from the germline V gene (reference sequence). The CDR3 is 15 residues long. V was pared by 5 bases and J by 2 bases, with 16 bases between. The CDR3 spells CASSLPGRQQETQYF. CDR3 nucleotide sequence: TGTGCCAGCAGTTTACCGGGACGCCAACAAGAGACCCAGTACTTC. Full variable domain (rest looked up from reference TRBV5-4 and TRBJ2-5): ETGVTQSPTHLIKTRGQQVTLRCSSQSGHNTVSWYQQALGQGPQFIFQYYREEENGRGNFPPRFSGLQFPNYSSELNVNALELDDSALYLCASSLPGRQQETQYFGPGTRLLVL.

V gene TRBV28 combines with J gene TRBJ2-7; D gene unclear. The V end lost 9 bases, the J end lost 0 bases, and 12 bases lay between the germline ends. Germline V CDR1 and CDR2: MDHEN, SYDVKM. There are 13 residues in the CDR3. Written as DNA, the CDR3 is TGTGCCAGTCTCCGGCAAGGCTCCTACGAGCAGTACTTC. It encodes CASLRQGSYEQYF. Based on the CDR3 plus reference TRBV28 and TRBJ2-7, the full variable domain is DVKVTQSSRYLVKRTGEKVFLECVQDMDHENMFWYRQDPGLGLRLIYFSYDVKMKEKGDIPEGYSVSREKKERFSLILESASTNQTSMYLCASLRQGSYEQYFGPGTRLTVT.

The CDR3 DNA reads as TGTGCCAGCAGCTTAGGAGTCGGGATGAACACTGAAGCTTTCTTT. The encoded protein is CASSLGVGMNTEAFF. The chain couples TRBV7-9 to TRBJ1-1; D remains unclear. Germline loops: CDR1 SEHNR, CDR2 FQNEAQ (reference sequence). The CDR3 covers 15 residues. Trimming took off 1 base at V and 0 bases at J, with 9 bases between the two ends.

V gene TRBV7-9 combines with J gene TRBJ2-1; D gene ambiguous. Between the trimmed V and J ends, which lost 1 base and 7 bases, there was a span of 8 bases. Germline loops: CDR1 SEHNR, CDR2 FQNEAQ (reference sequence). This CDR3 region has 13 residues. The CDR3 sequence: CASSLGQPNEQFF. Here the CDR3 DNA reads TGTGCCAGCAGCTTAGGACAACCTAATGAGCAGTTCTTC.

The CDR3 spells CASTLGRTEAFF. CDR3 coding DNA: TGTGCCAGTACGCTGGGGAGGACTGAAGCTTTCTTT. The chain couples TRBV19 to TRBJ1-1; no definite D call. From germline, CDR1 is LNHDA and CDR2 SQIVND (reference sequence). This CDR3 comprises 12 residues. Trimming stripped 7 bases from V and 5 bases from J, with 11 bases between.